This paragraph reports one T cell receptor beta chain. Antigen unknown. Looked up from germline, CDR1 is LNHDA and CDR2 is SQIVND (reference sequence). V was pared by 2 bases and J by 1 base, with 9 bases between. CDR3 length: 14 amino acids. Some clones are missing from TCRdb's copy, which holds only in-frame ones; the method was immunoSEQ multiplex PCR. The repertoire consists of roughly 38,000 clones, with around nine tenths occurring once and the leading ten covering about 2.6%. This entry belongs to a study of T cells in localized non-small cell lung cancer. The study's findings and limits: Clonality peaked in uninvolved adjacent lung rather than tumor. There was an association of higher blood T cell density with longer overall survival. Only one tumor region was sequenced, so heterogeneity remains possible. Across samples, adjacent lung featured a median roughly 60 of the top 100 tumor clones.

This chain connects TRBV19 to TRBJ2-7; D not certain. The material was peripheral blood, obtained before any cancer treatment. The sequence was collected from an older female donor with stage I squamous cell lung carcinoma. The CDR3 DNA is TGTGCCAGTAGTATATTTGCAGGATCCTACGAGCAGTACTTC. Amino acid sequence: CASSIFAGSYEQYF.